One and the same sample provided the 8 T cell receptor beta chains below, sequenced in a study of T cells in Graves' hyperthyroidism and ophthalmopathy. Researchers took RNA transcripts and amplified the TCR beta CDR3 regions from them. Initially, a first-round RT-PCR of the TCR CDR3 employed the HTBI primer set. TCRdb re-called the multiplex PCR reads through MiXCR, storing one row per CDR3 protein. The repertoire holds about 210,000 distinct CDR3 sequences, 17% seen once, with roughly 50% in the top ten. The source material was blood. The receptor source for this set is a man aged 50 to 60 with Graves' hyperthyroidism.

This clonotype was recorded at least ten times. The chain recombines TRBV5-1 with TRBJ2-7; perhaps TRBD2 as D (5 bases). The CDR3 consists of 16 residues. V was clipped by 0 bases and J by 1 base, with 14 bases between them. From germline, CDR1 is SGHRS and CDR2 YFSETQ. The CDR3 region has the DNA TGCGCCAGCAGCTTGGATGGAGGCAGGATTTCCTACGAGCAGTACTTC. Residues: CASSLDGGRISYEQYF.

This clonotype was recorded at least ten times. The chain employs TRBV5-5 and TRBJ2-7, with 10 nucleotides matching TRBD2. CDR1 and CDR2 from the germline V gene are SGHKS and YYEKEE (reference sequence). V lost 1 base to trimming and J lost 4 bases; unmatched junction nucleotides: 2. This CDR3 has 14 residues. Written as DNA, the CDR3 is TGTGCCAGCAGCTTGAATAGCGGGAGGTACGAGCAGTACTTC. This codes for CASSLNSGRYEQYF.

This clonotype was recorded at least ten times. The V gene is TRBV12-3 or TRBV12-4, the J gene TRBJ2-7; D not resolved. The CDR3 length is 14 residues. Between the trimmed V and J ends, which lost 2 bases and 2 bases, there was a span of 10 bases. CDR3 nucleotide sequence: TGTGCCAGCAGTTTATTTAGGCGGACCTACGAGCAGTACTTC. Protein: CASSLFRRTYEQYF.

The V call is TRBV6-1, the J call TRBJ1-5, with unresolved D. The CDR3 runs 11 residues. V was cut by 3 bases and J by 7 bases, with 4 bases left in between. Germline V lookup: CDR1 MNHNS, CDR2 SASEGT. CDR3 sequence reads: CASSEVQPQHF. The CDR3 nucleotides are TGTGCCAGCAGTGAGGTACAGCCCCAGCATTTT.

This clonotype was picked up one time. The junction shows a germline mismatch at one end, possibly a read error. The rearrangement uses TRBV7-7 and TRBJ2-2, with no clear D. CDR1 is SSHAT and CDR2 is FNYEAQ in the germline V gene (reference sequence). The CDR3 extends over 17 amino acids. This CDR3 reads CASSLAMGRPSAGELFF. In DNA form, the CDR3 reads TGTGCTAGCAGCTTAGCAATGGGCAGACCCTCCGCCGGGGAGCTGTTTTTT.

This clonotype has only a few counts. The chain couples TRBV4-1 to TRBJ1-1; tentative D call: TRBD1 (6 bases). V was cut by 4 bases and J by 4 bases, with 19 bases left in between. Germline V CDR1 and CDR2: MGHRA, YSYEKL. The CDR3 is 16 amino acids. The CDR3 sequence is CASSLRQAGEGTEAFF. The CDR3 region has the DNA TGCGCCAGCAGCCTCCGCCAGGCAGGGGAGGGCACTGAAGCTTTCTTT.

This clonotype has more than one count but fewer than ten. The chain couples TRBV6-1 to TRBJ1-2; 7 positions agree with TRBD1. The CDR3 runs 14 residues. Germline CDR1 reads MNHNS; CDR2 reads SASEGT. J was trimmed by 4 bases and V by 7 bases; bases with no gene match: 9. CDR3 sequence: CASKKGQILYGYTF. As DNA, the CDR3 is TGTGCCAGCAAAAAGGGACAGATCCTCTATGGCTACACCTTC.

This clonotype was seen at least ten times. V is TRBV7-6 and J is TRBJ2-7; D might be TRBD1 (5 bases). Trimming removed 1 base from V and 0 bases from J, with 10 bases in between. There are 15 residues in the CDR3. From germline, CDR1 is SGHVS and CDR2 FNYEAQ. This CDR3 is CASSLGAGSSYEQYF. The CDR3 DNA reads as TGTGCCAGCAGCTTAGGGGCAGGGTCCTCCTACGAGCAGTACTTC.